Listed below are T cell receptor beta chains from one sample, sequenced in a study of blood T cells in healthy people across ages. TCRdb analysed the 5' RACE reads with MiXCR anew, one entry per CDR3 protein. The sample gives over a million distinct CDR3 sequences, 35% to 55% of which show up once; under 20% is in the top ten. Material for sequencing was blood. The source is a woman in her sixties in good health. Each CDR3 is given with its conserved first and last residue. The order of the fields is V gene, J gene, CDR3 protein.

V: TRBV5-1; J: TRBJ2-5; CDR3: CASQPARGMETQYF
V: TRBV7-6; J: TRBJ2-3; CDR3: CASSLGTGPLGTQYF
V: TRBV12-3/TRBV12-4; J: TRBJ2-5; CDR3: CASSLSHSRGETQYF
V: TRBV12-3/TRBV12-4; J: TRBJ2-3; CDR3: CASRRRLASDTQYF
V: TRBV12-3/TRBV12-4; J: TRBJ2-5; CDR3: CASSFGTSVQETQYF
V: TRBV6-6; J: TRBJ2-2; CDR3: CASTAEVNTGELFF
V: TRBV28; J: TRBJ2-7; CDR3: CASSPDRDLLAYEQYF
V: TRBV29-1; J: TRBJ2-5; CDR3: CSVEEPERQRTQYF
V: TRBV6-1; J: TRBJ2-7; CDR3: CASKRDNSYEQYF
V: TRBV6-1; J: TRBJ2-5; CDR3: CASKGGGETQYF
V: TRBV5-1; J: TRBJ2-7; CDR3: CASSPGGLAGAYEQYF
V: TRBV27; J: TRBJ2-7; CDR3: CASSLKVGSYEQYF
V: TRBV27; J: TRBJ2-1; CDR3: CASRPVGLAGGYSYNEQFF
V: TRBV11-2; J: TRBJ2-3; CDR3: CASSGVGFGTDTQYF
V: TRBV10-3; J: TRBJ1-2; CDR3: CAISGRTGHYGYTF
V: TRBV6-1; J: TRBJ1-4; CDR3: CASRTGVGEKLFF
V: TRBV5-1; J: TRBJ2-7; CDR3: CASSPSGGSYEQYF
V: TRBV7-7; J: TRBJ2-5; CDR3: CASSSSGKETQYF
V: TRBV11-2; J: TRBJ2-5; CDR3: CASSPYPREGHHNEQYF
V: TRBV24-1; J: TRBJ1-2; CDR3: CATSDPTGSGYTF
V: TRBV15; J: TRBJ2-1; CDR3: CATSRDLGRGDEQFF
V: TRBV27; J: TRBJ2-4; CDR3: CASSRSAGGVNIRYF
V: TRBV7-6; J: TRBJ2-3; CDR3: CASSPNTGGGTDTQYF
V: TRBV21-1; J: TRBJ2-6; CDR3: CASSKGRGTGANVLTF
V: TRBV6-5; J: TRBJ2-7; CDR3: CASSYGQGWYEQYF
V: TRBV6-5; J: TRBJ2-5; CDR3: CASTRQGAEETQYF
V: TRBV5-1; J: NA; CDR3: CASSLGGTLYEQYF
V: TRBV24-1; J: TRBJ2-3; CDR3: CATSDLEDTQYF
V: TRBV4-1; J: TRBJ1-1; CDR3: CASSLGAGDRGRGNTEAFF
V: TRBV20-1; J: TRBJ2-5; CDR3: CSARDLSGSQETQYF
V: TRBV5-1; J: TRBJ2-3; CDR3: CASSPPRDLITDTQYF
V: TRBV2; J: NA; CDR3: CASLATEYEQYF
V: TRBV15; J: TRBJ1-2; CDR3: CATSRDRGDGYTF
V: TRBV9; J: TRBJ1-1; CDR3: CASSVGGREAFF
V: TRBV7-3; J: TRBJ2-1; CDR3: CASSLLAEPYNEQFF